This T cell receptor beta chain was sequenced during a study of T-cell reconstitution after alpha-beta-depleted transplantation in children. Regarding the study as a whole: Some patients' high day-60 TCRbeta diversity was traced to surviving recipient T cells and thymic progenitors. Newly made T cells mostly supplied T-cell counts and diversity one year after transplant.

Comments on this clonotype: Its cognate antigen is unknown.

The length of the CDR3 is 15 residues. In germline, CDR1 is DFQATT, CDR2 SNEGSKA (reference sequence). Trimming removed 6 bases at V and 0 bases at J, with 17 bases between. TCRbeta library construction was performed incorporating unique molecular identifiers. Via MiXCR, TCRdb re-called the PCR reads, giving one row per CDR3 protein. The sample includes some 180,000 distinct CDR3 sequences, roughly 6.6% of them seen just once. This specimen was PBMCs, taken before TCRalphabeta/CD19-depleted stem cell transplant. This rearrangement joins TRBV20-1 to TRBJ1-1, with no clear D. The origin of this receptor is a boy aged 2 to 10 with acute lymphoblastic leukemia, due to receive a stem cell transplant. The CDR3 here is CSAAAFTPLNTEAFF. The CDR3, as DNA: TGCAGTGCCGCGGCCTTCACTCCGTTGAACACTGAAGCTTTCTTT.